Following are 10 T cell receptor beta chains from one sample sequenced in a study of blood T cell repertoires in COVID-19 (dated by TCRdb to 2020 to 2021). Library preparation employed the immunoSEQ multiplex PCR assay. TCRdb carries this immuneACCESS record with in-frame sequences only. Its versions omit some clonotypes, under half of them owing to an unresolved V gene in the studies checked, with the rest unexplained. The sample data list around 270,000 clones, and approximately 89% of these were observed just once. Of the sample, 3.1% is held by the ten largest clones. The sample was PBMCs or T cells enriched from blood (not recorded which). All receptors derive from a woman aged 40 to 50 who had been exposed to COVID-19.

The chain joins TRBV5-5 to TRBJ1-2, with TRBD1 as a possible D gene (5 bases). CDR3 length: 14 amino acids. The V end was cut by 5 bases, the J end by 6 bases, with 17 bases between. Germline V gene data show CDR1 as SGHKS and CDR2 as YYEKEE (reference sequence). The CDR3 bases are TGTGCCAGCAGGCCTTCGGTAGACAGAGATGGCTACACCTTC. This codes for CASRPSVDRDGYTF.

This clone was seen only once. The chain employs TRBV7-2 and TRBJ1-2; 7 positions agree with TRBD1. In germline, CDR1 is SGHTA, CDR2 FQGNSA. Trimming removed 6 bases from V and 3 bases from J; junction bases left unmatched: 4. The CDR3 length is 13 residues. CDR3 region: CASRPDRHYGYTF. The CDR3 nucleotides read TGTGCCAGCAGGCCGGACAGGCACTATGGCTACACCTTC.

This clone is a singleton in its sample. The CDR3 is CASSPPVGGSSYNEQFF. The CDR3 DNA reads as TGTGCCAGCTCACCACCTGTTGGCGGGAGCTCCTACAATGAGCAGTTCTTC. The chain has TRBV18 and TRBJ2-1; 7 bases match TRBD2. V dropped 0 bases and J dropped 0; count of bases not matched to a gene: 5. Germline values: CDR1 KGHSH, CDR2 LQKENI. The CDR3 has 17 amino acids.

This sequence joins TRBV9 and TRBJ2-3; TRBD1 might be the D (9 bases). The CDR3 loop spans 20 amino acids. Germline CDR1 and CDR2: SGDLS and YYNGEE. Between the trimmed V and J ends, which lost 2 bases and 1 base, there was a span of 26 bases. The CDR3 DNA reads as TGTGCCAGCAGCGTTGGCCGGGGGGGGACAGGGACTGTCCGCACAGATACGCAGTATTTT. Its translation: CASSVGRGGTGTVRTDTQYF. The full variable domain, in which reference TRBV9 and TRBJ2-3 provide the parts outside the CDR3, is DSGVTQTPKHLITATGQRVTLRCSPRSGDLSVYWYQQSLDQGLQFLIQYYNGEERAKGNILERFSAQQFPDLHSELNLSSLELGDSALYFCASSVGRGGTGTVRTDTQYFGPGTRLTVL.

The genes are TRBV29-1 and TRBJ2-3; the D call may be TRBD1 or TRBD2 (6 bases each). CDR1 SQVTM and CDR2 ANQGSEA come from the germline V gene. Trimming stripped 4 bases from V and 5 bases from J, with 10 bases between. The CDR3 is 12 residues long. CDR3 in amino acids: CSVAEGGDTQYF. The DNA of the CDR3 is TGCAGCGTTGCAGAGGGGGGAGATACGCAGTATTTT.

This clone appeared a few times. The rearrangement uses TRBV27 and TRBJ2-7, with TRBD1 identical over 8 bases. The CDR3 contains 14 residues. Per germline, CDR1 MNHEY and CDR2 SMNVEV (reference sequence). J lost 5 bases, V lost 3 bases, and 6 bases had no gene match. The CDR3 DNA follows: TGTGCCAGCAGTTTTCTCGGACAGGGAAACGAGCAGTACTTC. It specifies CASSFLGQGNEQYF.

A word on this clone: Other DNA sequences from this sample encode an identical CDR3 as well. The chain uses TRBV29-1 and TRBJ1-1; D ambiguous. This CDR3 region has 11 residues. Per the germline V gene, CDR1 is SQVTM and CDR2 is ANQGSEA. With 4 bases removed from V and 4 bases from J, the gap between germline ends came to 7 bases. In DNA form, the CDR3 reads TGCAGCGTTGTGGGAGGCACTGAAGCTTTCTTT. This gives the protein CSVVGGTEAFF.

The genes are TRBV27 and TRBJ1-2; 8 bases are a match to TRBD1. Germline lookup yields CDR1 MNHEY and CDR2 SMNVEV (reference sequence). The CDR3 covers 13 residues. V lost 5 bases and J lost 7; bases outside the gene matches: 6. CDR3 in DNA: TGTGCCAGCAGTCCTCAGGGGGCGGGTGGCTACACCTTC. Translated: CASSPQGAGGYTF.

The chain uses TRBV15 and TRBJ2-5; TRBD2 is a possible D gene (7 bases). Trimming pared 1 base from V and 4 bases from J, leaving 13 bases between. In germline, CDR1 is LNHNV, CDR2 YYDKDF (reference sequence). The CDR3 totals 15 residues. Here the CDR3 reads CATSRGRGAGETQYF. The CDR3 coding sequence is TGTGCCACCAGCAGAGGTCGGGGGGCAGGAGAGACCCAGTACTTC.

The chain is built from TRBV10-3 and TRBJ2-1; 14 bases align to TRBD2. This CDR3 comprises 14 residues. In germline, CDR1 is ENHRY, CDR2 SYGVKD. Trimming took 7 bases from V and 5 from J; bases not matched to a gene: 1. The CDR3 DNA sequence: TGTGCCATCATGGGACTAGCGGGAGACAATGAGCAGTTCTTC. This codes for CAIMGLAGDNEQFF.